This T cell receptor beta chain was recovered during a study of blood T cells in healthy people across ages. V shed 8 bases and J shed 7 bases, with 15 bases lying between them. Germline CDR1 is LGHNA and CDR2 is YSLEER. The CDR3 sequence is 12 residues long. The second PCR ran roughly 6 to 11 cycles with a sample-barcoded 5' primer and J-beta primers. TCRdb passed the 5' RACE reads through MiXCR, listing each CDR3 protein once. Of about 1.8 million distinct CDR3 sequences detected, about 49% appear once; the ten largest clones hold approximately 2%. Sequencing input: blood. This chain links TRBV4-3 with TRBJ2-7; no clear D gene. The clonotype originates from a middle-aged woman in good health. DNA for the CDR3: TGCGCCAGCCCAGAGTGGTACAATGAGCAGTACTTC. Amino acid sequence: CASPEWYNEQYF.